This T cell receptor beta chain was identified during a study of patients and donors after allogeneic stem cell transplantation. Using its own MiXCR run on the RT-PCR reads, TCRdb lists one record per CDR3 protein. The sample consists of about 110,000 distinct CDR3 sequences, over 30% of them appearing once. CDR1 is SGHRS, CDR2 YFSETQ, per germline. The CDR3 loop spans 15 amino acids. V was trimmed by 4 bases and J by 8 bases, leaving 19 bases between them. This clonotype was counted between two and nine times. This chain links TRBV5-1 with TRBJ2-1; maybe TRBD1 (6 bases). This sequence originates from a human donor who was either an allogeneic HSCT recipient or a stem cell or donor lymphocyte infusion donor (not recorded which). It is not recorded whose cells these are; they may come from a transplant donor. Sequenced sample: blood, either unsorted or a sorted T cell fraction (not recorded which). CDR3 loop: CASSPRGTQGDEQFF. The CDR3 DNA follows: TGCGCCAGCAGCCCCCGAGGAACACAGGGCGATGAGCAGTTCTTC.